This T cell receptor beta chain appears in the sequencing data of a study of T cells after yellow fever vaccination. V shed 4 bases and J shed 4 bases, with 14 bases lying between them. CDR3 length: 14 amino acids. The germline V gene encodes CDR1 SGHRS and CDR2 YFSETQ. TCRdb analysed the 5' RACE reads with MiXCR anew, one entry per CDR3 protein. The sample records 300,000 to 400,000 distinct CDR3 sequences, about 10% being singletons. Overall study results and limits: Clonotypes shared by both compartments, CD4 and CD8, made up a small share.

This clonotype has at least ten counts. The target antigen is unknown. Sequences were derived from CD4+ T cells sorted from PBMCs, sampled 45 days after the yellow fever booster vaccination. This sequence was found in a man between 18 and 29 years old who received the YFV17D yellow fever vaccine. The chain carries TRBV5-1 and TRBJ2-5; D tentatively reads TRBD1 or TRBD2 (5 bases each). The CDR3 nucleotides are TGCGCCAGCAGCGAGCCAGGGAGTCGAGAGACCCAGTACTTC. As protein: CASSEPGSRETQYF.